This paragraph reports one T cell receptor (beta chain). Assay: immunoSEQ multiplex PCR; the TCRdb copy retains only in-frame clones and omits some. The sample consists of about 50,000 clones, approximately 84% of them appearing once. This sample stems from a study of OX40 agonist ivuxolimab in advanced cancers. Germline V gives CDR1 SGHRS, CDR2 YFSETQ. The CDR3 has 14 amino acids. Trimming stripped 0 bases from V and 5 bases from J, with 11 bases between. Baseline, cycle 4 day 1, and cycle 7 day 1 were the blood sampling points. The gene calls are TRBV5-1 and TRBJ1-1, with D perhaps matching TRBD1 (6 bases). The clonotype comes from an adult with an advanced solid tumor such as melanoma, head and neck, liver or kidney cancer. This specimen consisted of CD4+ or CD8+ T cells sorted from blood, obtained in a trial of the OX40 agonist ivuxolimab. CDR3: CASSLVGGVTEAFF. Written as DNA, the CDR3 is TGCGCCAGCAGCTTGGTGGGGGGCGTAACTGAAGCTTTCTTT.